The 5 T cell receptor beta chains in this list originate from one sample, sequenced in a study of OX40 agonist ivuxolimab in advanced cancers. Sequencing was performed with immunoSEQ multiplex PCR; in TCRdb, only in-frame clones are kept and a portion is missing. The profile shows about 70,000 clones, 65% to 90% of them singletons. Specimen: CD4+ or CD8+ T cells sorted from blood, collected in a trial of the OX40 agonist ivuxolimab. These receptors came from an adult with an advanced solid tumor such as melanoma, head and neck, liver or kidney cancer.

The chain recombines TRBV28 with TRBJ2-7; D not certain. CDR1 and CDR2 from the germline V gene are MDHEN and SYDVKM. The CDR3 spans 14 residues. Trimming shortened V by 4 bases and J by 3 bases, and 13 bases separated the two germline ends. CDR3 sequence reads: CASSSTGPGYEQYF. The CDR3 DNA reads as TGTGCCAGCAGTTCGACCGGGCCCGGCTACGAGCAGTACTTC. The full variable domain, its missing parts supplied by reference TRBV28 and TRBJ2-7, is DVKVTQSSRYLVKRTGEKVFLECVQDMDHENMFWYRQDPGLGLRLIYFSYDVKMKEKGDIPEGYSVSREKKERFSLILESASTNQTSMYLCASSSTGPGYEQYFGPGTRLTVT.

The chain couples TRBV29-1 to TRBJ2-3; no definite D call. Germline V gives CDR1 SQVTM, CDR2 ANQGSEA. Trimming cost V 2 bases and J 7 bases, with 13 bases left between them. The length of the CDR3 is 13 residues. The CDR3: CSVETVDEYTQYF. The DNA of the CDR3 is TGCAGCGTTGAAACGGTCGACGAATATACGCAGTATTTT.

V gene TRBV19 combines with J gene TRBJ1-2; D remains ambiguous. CDR3 length: 13 residues. The V gene's germline CDR1 is LNHDA and CDR2 SQIVND (reference sequence). V lost 10 bases and J 2 bases, leaving 14 bases between the germline ends. CDR3 sequence: CATADTPNYGYTF. The CDR3 region has the DNA TGTGCCACTGCGGATACGCCGAACTATGGCTACACCTTC.

The gene calls are TRBV2 and TRBJ1-1, with D possibly matching TRBD1 (5 bases). Germline V gene sequence: CDR1 SNHLY, CDR2 FYNNEI. V was shortened by 1 base and J by 11 bases, with 11 bases between the two germline ends. The CDR3 runs 12 residues. The CDR3 spells CASSEEGSPAFF. CDR3 bases: TGTGCCAGCAGTGAAGAGGGGAGTCCCGCTTTCTTT. Full variable domain (missing parts from reference TRBV2 and TRBJ1-1): EPEVTQTPSHQVTQMGQEVILRCVPISNHLYFYWYRQILGQKVEFLVSFYNNEISEKSEIFDDQFSVERPDGSNFTLKIRSTKLEDSAMYFCASSEEGSPAFFGQGTRLTVV.

The chain links TRBV7-9 to TRBJ2-1; D is unresolved. V gave up 5 bases and J gave up 0 bases, with 5 bases separating them. Germline V gene sequence: CDR1 SEHNR, CDR2 FQNEAQ (reference sequence). This CDR3 spans 13 amino acids. CDR3 in DNA: TGTGCCAGCAGCCATGGCTCCTACAATGAGCAGTTCTTC. This encodes CASSHGSYNEQFF. The full variable domain, its missing parts supplied by reference TRBV7-9 and TRBJ2-1, is DTGVSQNPRHKITKRGQNVTFRCDPISEHNRLYWYRQTLGQGPEFLTYFQNEAQLEKSRLLSDRFSAERPKGSFSTLEIQRTEQGDSAMYLCASSHGSYNEQFFGPGTRLTVL.